This TCR beta chain stems from a study of T cell responses to AZD1222 COVID-19 vaccine. Points from the study as a whole: Following two doses of AZD1222, Spike-specific TCR breadth and depth rose. Sampled repertoires all dated from after the peak T cell response.

Germline CDR1 reads MNHEY; CDR2 reads SVGAGI. The CDR3 length is 15 residues. V lost 3 bases and J lost 3; bases outside the gene matches: 4. Only in-frame clones appear in the TCRdb table, and some are missing; sequencing was by immunoSEQ multiplex PCR. The sample yields about 120,000 clones, 70% to 90% seen once. This clone is a singleton in its sample. The antigen is unknown. The rearrangement uses TRBV6-5 and TRBJ2-7; 11 bases match TRBD2. The starting material was peripheral blood, obtained on day 0 of AZD1222 vaccination. This receptor was identified in an adult in good health. DNA of the CDR3: TGTGCCAGCAGTTATCGGACTAGCGGGCTCTACGAGCAGTACTTC. Translation: CASSYRTSGLYEQYF.